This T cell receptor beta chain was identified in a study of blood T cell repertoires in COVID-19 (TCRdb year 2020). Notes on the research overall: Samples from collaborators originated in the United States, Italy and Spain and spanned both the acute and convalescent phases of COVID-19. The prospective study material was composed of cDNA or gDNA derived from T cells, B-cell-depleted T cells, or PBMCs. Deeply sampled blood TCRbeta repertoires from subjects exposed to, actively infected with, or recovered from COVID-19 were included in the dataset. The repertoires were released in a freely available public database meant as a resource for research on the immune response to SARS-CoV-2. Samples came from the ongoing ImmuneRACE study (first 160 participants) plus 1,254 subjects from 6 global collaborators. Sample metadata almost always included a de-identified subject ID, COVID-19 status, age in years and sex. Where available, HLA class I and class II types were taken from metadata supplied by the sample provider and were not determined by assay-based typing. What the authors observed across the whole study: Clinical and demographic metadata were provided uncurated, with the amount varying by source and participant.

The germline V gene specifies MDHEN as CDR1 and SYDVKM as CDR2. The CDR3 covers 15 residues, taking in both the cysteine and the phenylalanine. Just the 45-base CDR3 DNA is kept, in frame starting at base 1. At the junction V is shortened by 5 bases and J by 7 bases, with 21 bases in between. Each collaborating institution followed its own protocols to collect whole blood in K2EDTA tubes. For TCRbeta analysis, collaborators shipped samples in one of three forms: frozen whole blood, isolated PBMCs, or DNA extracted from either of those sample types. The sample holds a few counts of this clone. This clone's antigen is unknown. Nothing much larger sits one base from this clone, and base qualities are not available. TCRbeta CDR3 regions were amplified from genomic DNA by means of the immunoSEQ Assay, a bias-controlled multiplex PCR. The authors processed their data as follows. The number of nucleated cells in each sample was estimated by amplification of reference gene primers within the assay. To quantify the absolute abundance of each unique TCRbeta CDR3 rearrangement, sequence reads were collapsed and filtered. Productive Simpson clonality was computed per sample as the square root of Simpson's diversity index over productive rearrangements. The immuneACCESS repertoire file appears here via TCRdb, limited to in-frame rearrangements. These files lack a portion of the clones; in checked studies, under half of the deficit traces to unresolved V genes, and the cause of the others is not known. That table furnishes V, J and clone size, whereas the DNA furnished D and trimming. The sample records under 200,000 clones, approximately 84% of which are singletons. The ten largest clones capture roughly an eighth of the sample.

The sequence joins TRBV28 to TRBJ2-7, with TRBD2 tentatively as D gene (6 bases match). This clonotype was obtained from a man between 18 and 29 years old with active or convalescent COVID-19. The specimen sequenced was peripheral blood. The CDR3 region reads CASSTGLRGKREQYF. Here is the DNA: TGTGCCAGCAGTACCGGACTACGGGGGAAGAGGGAGCAGTACTTC.